These T cell receptor beta chains were read from a single sample in a study of CD8+CD57+ T cells in acquired aplastic anemia. MiXCR, run by TCRdb on the reads, gives a single entry per CDR3 protein. The table records some 98,000 distinct CDR3 sequences, 65% to 70% of them present only once. Sequenced material: sorted CD4+, CD8+, or CD8+CD57+ T cells (not recorded which) from PBMCs. All receptors derive from a human donor with aplastic anemia. Each CDR3 is given with its conserved first and last residue. D genes are given only for firm matches. The size field is filled for only some rows; it gives once, few, many or a size class.

CDR3aa: CSASLNNSPLHF; CDR3nt: TGCAGTGCCTCTCTGAATAATTCACCCCTCCACTTT; d_gene: -; j_gene: TRBJ1-6; v_gene: TRBV20-1; abundance: -
CDR3aa: CASSLGLRNDEQYF; CDR3nt: TGTGCCAGCAGCTTGGGGCTGCGGAACGACGAGCAGTACTTC; d_gene: -; j_gene: TRBJ2-7; v_gene: TRBV5-8; abundance: -
CDR3aa: CASSSADQPQHF; CDR3nt: TGTGCCAGCAGTTCAGCTGATCAGCCCCAGCATTTT; d_gene: -; j_gene: TRBJ1-5; v_gene: TRBV7-9; abundance: -
CDR3aa: CSVVRGMNTEAFF; CDR3nt: TGCAGCGTTGTACGGGGGATGAACACTGAAGCTTTCTTT; d_gene: -; j_gene: TRBJ1-1; v_gene: TRBV29-1; abundance: -
CDR3aa: CASSYPGTGGGNTIYF; CDR3nt: TGTGCCAGCAGCTACCCCGGGACAGGAGGTGGAAACACCATATATTTT; d_gene: TRBD1; j_gene: TRBJ1-3; v_gene: TRBV7-9; abundance: many
CDR3aa: CSARLSGANVLTF; CDR3nt: TGCAGTGCTAGGTTGTCTGGGGCCAACGTCCTGACTTTC; d_gene: -; j_gene: TRBJ2-6; v_gene: TRBV20-1; abundance: -
CDR3aa: CATSDRNTEAFF; CDR3nt: TGTGCCACCAGTGATAGGAACACTGAAGCTTTCTTT; d_gene: -; j_gene: TRBJ1-1; v_gene: TRBV24-1; abundance: few
CDR3aa: CASSLAFARGGEKLFF; CDR3nt: TGTGCCAGCAGCTTGGCCTTCGCCAGGGGAGGGGAAAAACTGTTTTTT; d_gene: -; j_gene: TRBJ1-4; v_gene: TRBV5-6; abundance: many
CDR3aa: CASIPTSGAWHEQFF; CDR3nt: TGTGCCAGCATCCCGACTAGCGGGGCGTGGCACGAGCAGTTCTTC; d_gene: TRBD2; j_gene: TRBJ2-1; v_gene: TRBV2; abundance: -
CDR3aa: CASSVGGQRETQYF; CDR3nt: TGTGCCAGCAGCGTCGGGGGGCAGCGAGAGACCCAGTACTTC; d_gene: -; j_gene: TRBJ2-5; v_gene: TRBV9; abundance: -
CDR3aa: CASDSTGEKLFF; CDR3nt: TGTGCCAGCGACAGCACTGGGGAAAAACTGTTTTTT; d_gene: -; j_gene: TRBJ1-4; v_gene: TRBV7-9; abundance: -
CDR3aa: CASSFAGAYNEQFF; CDR3nt: TGTGCCAGTAGTTTTGCGGGAGCGTACAATGAGCAGTTCTTC; d_gene: TRBD2; j_gene: TRBJ2-1; v_gene: TRBV19; abundance: -
CDR3aa: CSAGPGLAGGLRNTDTQYF; CDR3nt: TGCAGTGCTGGACCGGGACTAGCGGGAGGGCTGCGCAACACAGATACGCAGTATTTT; d_gene: TRBD2; j_gene: TRBJ2-3; v_gene: TRBV20-1; abundance: -
CDR3aa: CASSMTWGSEQYF; CDR3nt: TGTGCCAGTAGCATGACCTGGGGGTCCGAGCAGTACTTC; d_gene: -; j_gene: TRBJ2-7; v_gene: TRBV19; abundance: -
CDR3aa: CASGLSQFGTEAFF; CDR3nt: TGTGCTAGTGGTTTGAGTCAGTTCGGCACTGAAGCTTTCTTT; d_gene: -; j_gene: TRBJ1-1; v_gene: TRBV12-5; abundance: -
CDR3aa: CSARAGFEYEQYF; CDR3nt: TGCAGTGCTAGAGCGGGCTTTGAATACGAGCAGTACTTC; d_gene: -; j_gene: TRBJ2-7; v_gene: TRBV20-1; abundance: -
CDR3aa: CSASNVVGSSYNEQFF; CDR3nt: TGCAGTGCTAGTAATGTCGTGGGGAGCTCCTACAATGAGCAGTTCTTC; d_gene: -; j_gene: TRBJ2-1; v_gene: TRBV20-1; abundance: -
CDR3aa: CASSLAGTGVSPLHF; CDR3nt: TGTGCCAGCAGCCTAGCCGGGACAGGGGTTTCACCCCTCCACTTT; d_gene: TRBD1; j_gene: TRBJ1-6; v_gene: TRBV5-8; abundance: -
CDR3aa: CSWRSGLNIEAFF; CDR3nt: TGCAGCTGGAGGTCCGGATTGAACATTGAAGCTTTCTTT; d_gene: -; j_gene: TRBJ1-1; v_gene: TRBV29-1; abundance: medium-sized
CDR3aa: CASSIQTGTGFYEQYF; CDR3nt: TGTGCCAGCAGTATACAAACCGGGACAGGCTTCTACGAGCAGTACTTC; d_gene: TRBD1; j_gene: TRBJ2-7; v_gene: TRBV12-3/TRBV12-4; abundance: many
CDR3aa: CASSWGVQSSYEQYF; CDR3nt: TGTGCCAGCAGTTGGGGGGTGCAGAGCTCCTACGAGCAGTACTTC; d_gene: -; j_gene: TRBJ2-7; v_gene: TRBV11-2; abundance: many
CDR3aa: CATSRGLAGGVRNTGELFF; CDR3nt: TGTGCCACCAGCAGGGGCCTAGCGGGAGGGGTACGGAACACCGGGGAGCTGTTTTTT; d_gene: TRBD2; j_gene: TRBJ2-2; v_gene: TRBV15; abundance: -
CDR3aa: CASSARELAVSNEQFF; CDR3nt: TGTGCCAGCAGTGCTAGAGAACTAGCGGTTTCTAATGAGCAGTTCTTC; d_gene: TRBD2; j_gene: TRBJ2-1; v_gene: TRBV25-1; abundance: -
CDR3aa: CASSHTSSTSLEQFF; CDR3nt: TGTGCCAGCAGCCATACTAGCAGCACAAGCTTGGAGCAGTTCTTC; d_gene: -; j_gene: TRBJ2-1; v_gene: TRBV6-1; abundance: -
CDR3aa: CSASGTRGTDTQYF; CDR3nt: TGCAGCGCCTCCGGGACGCGGGGCACAGATACGCAGTATTTT; d_gene: -; j_gene: TRBJ2-3; v_gene: TRBV29-1; abundance: -
CDR3aa: CSADGDRGLYGYTF; CDR3nt: TGCAGTGCCGATGGGGACAGGGGGCTATATGGCTACACCTTC; d_gene: TRBD1; j_gene: TRBJ1-2; v_gene: TRBV20-1; abundance: -
CDR3aa: CASSDLGQGSSNEQFF; CDR3nt: TGTGCCAGCAGTGACTTGGGACAGGGGTCTTCCAATGAGCAGTTCTTC; d_gene: TRBD1; j_gene: TRBJ2-1; v_gene: TRBV6-4; abundance: many
CDR3aa: CASGLAGGRRHYNEQFF; CDR3nt: TGTGCCAGCGGATTAGCGGGAGGGCGAAGACACTACAATGAGCAGTTCTTC; d_gene: TRBD2; j_gene: TRBJ2-1; v_gene: TRBV2; abundance: many
CDR3aa: CSARRGNSYNEQFF; CDR3nt: TGCAGTGCTCGGAGGGGAAATTCCTACAATGAGCAGTTCTTC; d_gene: -; j_gene: TRBJ2-1; v_gene: TRBV20-1; abundance: few
CDR3aa: CAMGPGGIYEQYF; CDR3nt: TGTGCCATGGGGCCAGGGGGCATCTACGAGCAGTACTTC; d_gene: TRBD1; j_gene: TRBJ2-7; v_gene: TRBV19; abundance: -
CDR3aa: CASSSPTLADTQYF; CDR3nt: TGTGCCAGCAGCTCCCCGACATTGGCAGATACGCAGTATTTT; d_gene: -; j_gene: TRBJ2-3; v_gene: TRBV2; abundance: -